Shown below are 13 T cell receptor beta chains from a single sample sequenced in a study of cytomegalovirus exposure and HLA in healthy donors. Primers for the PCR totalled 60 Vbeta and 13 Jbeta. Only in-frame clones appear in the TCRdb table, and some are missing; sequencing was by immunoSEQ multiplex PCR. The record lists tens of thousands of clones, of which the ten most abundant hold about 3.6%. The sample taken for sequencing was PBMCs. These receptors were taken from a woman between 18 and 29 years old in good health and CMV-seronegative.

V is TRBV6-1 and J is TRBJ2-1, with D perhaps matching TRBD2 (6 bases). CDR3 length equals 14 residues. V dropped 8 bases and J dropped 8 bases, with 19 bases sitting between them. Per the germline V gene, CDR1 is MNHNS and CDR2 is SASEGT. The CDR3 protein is CASPLAETVDEQFF. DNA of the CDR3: TGTGCCAGCCCTTTAGCGGAGACTGTGGATGAGCAGTTCTTC.

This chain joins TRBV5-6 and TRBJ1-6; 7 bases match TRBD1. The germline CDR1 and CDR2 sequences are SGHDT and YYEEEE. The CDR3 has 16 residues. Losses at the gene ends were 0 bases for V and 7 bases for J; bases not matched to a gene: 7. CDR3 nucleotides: TGTGCCAGCAGCTTGGTTACAGGGGAGCAGAATTCACCCCTCCACTTT. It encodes CASSLVTGEQNSPLHF.

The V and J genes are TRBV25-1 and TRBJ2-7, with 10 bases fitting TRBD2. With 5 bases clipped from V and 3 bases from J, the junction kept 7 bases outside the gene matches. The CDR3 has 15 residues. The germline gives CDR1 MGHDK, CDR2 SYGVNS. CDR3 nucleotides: TGTGCCAGCAGTTGGAGCGGGAGGGGCGTCTACGAGCAGTACTTC. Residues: CASSWSGRGVYEQYF.

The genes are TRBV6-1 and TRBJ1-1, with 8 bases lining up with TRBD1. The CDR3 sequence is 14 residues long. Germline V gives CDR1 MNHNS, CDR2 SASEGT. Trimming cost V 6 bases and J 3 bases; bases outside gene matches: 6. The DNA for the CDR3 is TGTGCCAGCAGAGCCATACAGGGGGACACTGAAGCTTTCTTT. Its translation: CASRAIQGDTEAFF.

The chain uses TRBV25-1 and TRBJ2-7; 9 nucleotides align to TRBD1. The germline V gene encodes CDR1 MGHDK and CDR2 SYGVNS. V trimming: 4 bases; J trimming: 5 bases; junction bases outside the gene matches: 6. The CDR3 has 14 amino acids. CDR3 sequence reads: CASSVPGQGDEQYF. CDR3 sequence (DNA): TGTGCCAGCAGTGTTCCGGGACAGGGCGACGAGCAGTACTTC.

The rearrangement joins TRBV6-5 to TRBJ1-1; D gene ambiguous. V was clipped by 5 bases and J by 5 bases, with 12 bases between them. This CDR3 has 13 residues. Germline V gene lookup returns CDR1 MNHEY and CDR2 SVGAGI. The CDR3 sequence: CASSKSGSTEAFF. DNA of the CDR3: TGTGCCAGCAGTAAGTCAGGATCTACTGAAGCTTTCTTT.

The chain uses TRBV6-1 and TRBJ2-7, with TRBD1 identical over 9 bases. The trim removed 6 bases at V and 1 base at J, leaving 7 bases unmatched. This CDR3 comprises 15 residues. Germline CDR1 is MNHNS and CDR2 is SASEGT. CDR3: CASSLGQGSSYEQYF. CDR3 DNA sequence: TGTGCCAGCAGCCTGGGACAGGGTAGTTCCTACGAGCAGTACTTC.

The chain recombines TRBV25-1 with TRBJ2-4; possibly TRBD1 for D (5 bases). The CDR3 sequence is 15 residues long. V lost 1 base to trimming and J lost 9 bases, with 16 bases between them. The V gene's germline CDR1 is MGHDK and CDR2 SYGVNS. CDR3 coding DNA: TGTGCCAGCAGTGAATGGGGCGGCGTAGCTCCCATTCAGTACTTC. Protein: CASSEWGGVAPIQYF.

For the CDR3, the DNA is TGTGCCTGGAGTGTACGGACAGCCGGGGAGCTGTTTTTT. Its protein is CAWSVRTAGELFF. This chain uses TRBV30 with TRBJ2-2, with a weak D call TRBD1 (6 bases). This CDR3 comprises 13 residues. CDR1 and CDR2 (germline): GTSNPN, SVGIG (reference sequence). Trimming pared 0 bases from V and 6 bases from J, leaving 8 bases between.

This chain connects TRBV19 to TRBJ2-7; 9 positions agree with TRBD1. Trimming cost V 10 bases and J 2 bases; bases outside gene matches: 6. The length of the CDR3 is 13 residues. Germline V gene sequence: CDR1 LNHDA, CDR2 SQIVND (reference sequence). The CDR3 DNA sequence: TGTGCCACCGGCGGGACAGGGACCTACGAGCAGTACTTC. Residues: CATGGTGTYEQYF. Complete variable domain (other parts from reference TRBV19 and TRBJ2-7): DGGITQSPKYLFRKEGQNVTLSCEQNLNHDAMYWYRQDPGQGLRLIYYSQIVNDFQKGDIAEGYSVSREKKESFPLTVTSAQKNPTAFYLCATGGTGTYEQYFGPGTRLTVT.

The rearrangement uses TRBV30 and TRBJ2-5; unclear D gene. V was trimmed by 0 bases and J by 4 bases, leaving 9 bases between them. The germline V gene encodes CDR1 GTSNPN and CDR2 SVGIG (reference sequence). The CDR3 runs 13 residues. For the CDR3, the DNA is TGTGCCTGGAGTGTAGGAGAGGTAGAGACCCAGTACTTC. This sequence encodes CAWSVGEVETQYF. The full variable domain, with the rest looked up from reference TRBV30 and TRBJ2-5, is SQTIHQWPATLVQPVGSPLSLECTVEGTSNPNLYWYRQAAGRGLQLLFYSVGIGQISSEVPQNLSASRPQDRQFILSSKKLLLSDSGFYLCAWSVGEVETQYFGPGTRLLVL.

The CDR3 DNA reads TGTGCCAGCAGGGTACAAAATCTTACCCCTGAAAAACTGTTTTTT. Amino acid sequence: CASRVQNLTPEKLFF. The V and J genes are TRBV6-1 and TRBJ1-4; D is unclear. Trimming took 6 bases from V and 7 from J, leaving 18 bases between them. The CDR3 loop spans 15 amino acids. Germline V gene data show CDR1 as MNHNS and CDR2 as SASEGT.

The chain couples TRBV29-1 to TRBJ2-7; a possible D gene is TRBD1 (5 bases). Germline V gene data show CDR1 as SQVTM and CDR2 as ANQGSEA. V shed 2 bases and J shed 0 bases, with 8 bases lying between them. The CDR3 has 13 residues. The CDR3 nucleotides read TGCAGCGTTGAATTCCAGGGCTCCTACGAGCAGTACTTC. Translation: CSVEFQGSYEQYF.